This T cell receptor (beta chain) stems from a study of blood T cell repertoires in COVID-19. Cohort assignment relied on participant-reported clinical history. Cohort 3 recovery required two negative PCRs, clearance, or symptom resolution. The ends were cut back, 2 bases at V and 2 bases at J, with 7 bases in the middle. CDR1 GTSNPN and CDR2 SVGIG come from the germline V gene (reference sequence). The CDR3 covers 13 residues. Study processing details: Cell counts per sample came from amplifying reference gene primers. Here immunoSEQ multiplex PCR was the method, and the copy in TCRdb shows in-frame clones only, minus some. For V, J and clone size, that table is used; D and trimming come from the DNA. Of about 220,000 clones listed, about four fifths are singletons.

This chain uses TRBV30 with TRBJ1-3; TRBD1 might be the D (5 bases). The TCR originated in a middle-aged woman who had recovered from COVID-19. Sequenced input: PBMCs or T cells enriched from blood (not recorded which). This CDR3 is CAWSRGAGNTIYF. CDR3 bases: TGTGCCTGGAGTCGGGGGGCTGGAAACACCATATATTTT. Full variable domain (remainder filled in from reference TRBV30 and TRBJ1-3): SQTIHQWPATLVQPVGSPLSLECTVEGTSNPNLYWYRQAAGRGLQLLFYSVGIGQISSEVPQNLSASRPQDRQFILSSKKLLLSDSGFYLCAWSRGAGNTIYFGEGSWLTVV.